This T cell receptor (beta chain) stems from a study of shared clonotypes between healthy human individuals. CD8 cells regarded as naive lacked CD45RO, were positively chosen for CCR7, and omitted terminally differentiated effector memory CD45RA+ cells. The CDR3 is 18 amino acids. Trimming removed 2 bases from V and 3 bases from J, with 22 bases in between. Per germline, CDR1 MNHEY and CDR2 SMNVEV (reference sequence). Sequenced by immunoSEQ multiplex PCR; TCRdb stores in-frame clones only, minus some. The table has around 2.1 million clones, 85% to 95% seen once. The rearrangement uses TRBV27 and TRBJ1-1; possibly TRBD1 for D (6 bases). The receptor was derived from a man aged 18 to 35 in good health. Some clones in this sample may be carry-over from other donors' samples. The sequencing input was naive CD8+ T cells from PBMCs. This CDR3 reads CASSLGDKIGRDDTEAFF. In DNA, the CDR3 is TGTGCCAGCAGTTTAGGGGACAAAATTGGCAGGGATGACACTGAAGCTTTCTTT.